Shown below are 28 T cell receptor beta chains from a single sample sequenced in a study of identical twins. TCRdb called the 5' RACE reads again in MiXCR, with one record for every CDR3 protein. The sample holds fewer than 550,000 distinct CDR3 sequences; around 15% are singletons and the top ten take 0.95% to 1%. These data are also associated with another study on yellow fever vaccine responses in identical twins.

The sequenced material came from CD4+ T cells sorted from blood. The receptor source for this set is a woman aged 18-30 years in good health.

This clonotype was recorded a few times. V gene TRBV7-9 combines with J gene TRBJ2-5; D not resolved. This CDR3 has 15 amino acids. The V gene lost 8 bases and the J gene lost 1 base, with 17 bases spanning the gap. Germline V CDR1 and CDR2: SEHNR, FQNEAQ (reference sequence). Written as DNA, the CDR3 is TGTGCCAGCTCCTTATTATTGGGTCCCCAAGAGACCCAGTACTTC. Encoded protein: CASSLLLGPQETQYF.

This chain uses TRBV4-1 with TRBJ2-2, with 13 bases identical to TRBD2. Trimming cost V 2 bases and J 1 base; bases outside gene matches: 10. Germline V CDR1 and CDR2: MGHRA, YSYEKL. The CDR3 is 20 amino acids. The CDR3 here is CASSQRTSGRLKVNTGELFF. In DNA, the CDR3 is TGCGCCAGCAGCCAACGGACTAGCGGGAGACTTAAAGTGAACACCGGGGAGCTGTTTTTT.

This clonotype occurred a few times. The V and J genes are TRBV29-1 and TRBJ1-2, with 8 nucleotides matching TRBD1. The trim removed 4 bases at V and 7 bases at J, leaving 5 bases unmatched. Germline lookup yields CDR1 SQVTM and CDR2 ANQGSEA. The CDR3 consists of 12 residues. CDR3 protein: CSVAGGAGGYTF. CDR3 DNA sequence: TGCAGCGTTGCAGGGGGCGCGGGTGGCTACACCTTC.

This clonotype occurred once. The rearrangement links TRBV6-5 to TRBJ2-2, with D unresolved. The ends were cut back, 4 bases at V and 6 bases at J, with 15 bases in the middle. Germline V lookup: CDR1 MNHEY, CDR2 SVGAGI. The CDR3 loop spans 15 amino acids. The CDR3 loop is CASSSPGPTSGELFF. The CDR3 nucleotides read TGTGCCAGCAGTTCTCCGGGCCCCACCTCCGGGGAGCTGTTTTTT.

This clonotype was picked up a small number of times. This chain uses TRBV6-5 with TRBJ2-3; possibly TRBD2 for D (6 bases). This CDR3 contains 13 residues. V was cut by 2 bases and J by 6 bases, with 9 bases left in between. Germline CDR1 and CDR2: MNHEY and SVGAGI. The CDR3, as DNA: TGTGCCAGCAGTTACCCGGGAGTTGATACGCAGTATTTT. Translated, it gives CASSYPGVDTQYF.

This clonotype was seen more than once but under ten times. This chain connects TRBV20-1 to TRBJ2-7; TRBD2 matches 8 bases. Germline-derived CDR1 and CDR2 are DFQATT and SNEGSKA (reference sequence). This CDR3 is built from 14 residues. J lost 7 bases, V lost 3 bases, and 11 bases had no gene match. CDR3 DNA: TGCAGTGCTAGCGGGAGGGCCCGGTGGGATGAGCAGTACTTC. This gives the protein CSASGRARWDEQYF.

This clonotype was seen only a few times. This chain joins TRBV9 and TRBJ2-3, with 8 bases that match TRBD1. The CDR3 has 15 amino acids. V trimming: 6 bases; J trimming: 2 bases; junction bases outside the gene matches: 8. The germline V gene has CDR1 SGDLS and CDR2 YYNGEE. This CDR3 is CASTYGGQVTDTQYF. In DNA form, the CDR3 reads TGTGCCAGCACCTATGGGGGACAGGTCACAGATACGCAGTATTTT. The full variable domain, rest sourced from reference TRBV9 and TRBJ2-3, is DSGVTQTPKHLITATGQRVTLRCSPRSGDLSVYWYQQSLDQGLQFLIQYYNGEERAKGNILERFSAQQFPDLHSELNLSSLELGDSALYFCASTYGGQVTDTQYFGPGTRLTVL.

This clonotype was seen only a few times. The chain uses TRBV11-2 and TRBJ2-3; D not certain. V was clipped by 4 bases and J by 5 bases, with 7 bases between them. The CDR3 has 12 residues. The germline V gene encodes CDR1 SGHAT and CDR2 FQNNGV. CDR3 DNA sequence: TGTGCCAGCAGCTACCCCTTAGATACGCAGTATTTT. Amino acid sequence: CASSYPLDTQYF.

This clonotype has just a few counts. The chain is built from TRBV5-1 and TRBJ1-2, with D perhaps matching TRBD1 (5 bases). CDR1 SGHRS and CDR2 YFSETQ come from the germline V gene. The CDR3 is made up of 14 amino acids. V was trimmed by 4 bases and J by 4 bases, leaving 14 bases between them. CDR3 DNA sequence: TGCGCCAGCAGCCCGGGGACCGTAGGCTATGGCTACACCTTC. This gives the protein CASSPGTVGYGYTF.

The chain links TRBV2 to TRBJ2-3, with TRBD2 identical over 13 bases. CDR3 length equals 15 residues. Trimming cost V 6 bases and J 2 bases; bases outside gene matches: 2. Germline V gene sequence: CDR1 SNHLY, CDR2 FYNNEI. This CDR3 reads CASRGTSGTTDTQYF. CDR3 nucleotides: TGTGCCAGCAGGGGGACTAGCGGGACCACAGATACGCAGTATTTT.

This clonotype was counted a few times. CDR3 region: CASSSTGQEATYEQYF. The CDR3 bases are TGTGCCAGCAGCTCGACAGGACAGGAGGCAACCTACGAGCAGTACTTC. The J gene is TRBJ2-7, the V gene TRBV7-9; 7 positions match TRBD1. Germline CDR1 and CDR2: SEHNR and FQNEAQ (reference sequence). This CDR3 spans 16 amino acids. Trimming took 4 bases from V and 2 from J; bases not matched to a gene: 11.

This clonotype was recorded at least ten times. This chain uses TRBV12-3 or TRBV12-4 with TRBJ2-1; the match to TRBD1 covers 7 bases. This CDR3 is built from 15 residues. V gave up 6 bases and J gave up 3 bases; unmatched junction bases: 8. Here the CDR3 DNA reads TGTGCCAGCAGCCCCAGGGGACAGTTCTACAATGAGCAGTTCTTC. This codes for CASSPRGQFYNEQFF.

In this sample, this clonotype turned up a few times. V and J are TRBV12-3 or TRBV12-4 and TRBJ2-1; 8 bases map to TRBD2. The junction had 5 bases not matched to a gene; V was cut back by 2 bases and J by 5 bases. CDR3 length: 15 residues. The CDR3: CASSLRAGGHNEQFF. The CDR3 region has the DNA TGTGCCAGCAGTTTACGTGCGGGGGGACACAATGAGCAGTTCTTC.

This chain's CDR3 is CSAREELVNQPQHF. The CDR3, as DNA: TGCAGTGCTAGGGAGGAGCTCGTCAATCAGCCCCAGCATTTT. V is TRBV20-1 and J is TRBJ1-5; D ambiguous. The CDR3 runs to 14 residues. The germline V gene has CDR1 DFQATT and CDR2 SNEGSKA (reference sequence). The V end was cut by 3 bases, the J end by 3 bases, with 12 bases between.

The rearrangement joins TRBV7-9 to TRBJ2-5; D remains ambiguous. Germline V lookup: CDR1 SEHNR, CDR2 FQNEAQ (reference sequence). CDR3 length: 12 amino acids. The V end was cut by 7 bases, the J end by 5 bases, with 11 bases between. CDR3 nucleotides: TGTGCCAGCAACTCGGTGGGGGAGACCCAGTACTTC. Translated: CASNSVGETQYF.

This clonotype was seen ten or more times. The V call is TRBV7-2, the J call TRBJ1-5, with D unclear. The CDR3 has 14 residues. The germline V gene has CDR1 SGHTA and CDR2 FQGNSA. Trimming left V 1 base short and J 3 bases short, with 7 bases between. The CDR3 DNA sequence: TGTGCCAGCAGCTTAGGACCTAACAATCAGCCCCAGCATTTT. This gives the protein CASSLGPNNQPQHF.

Here the CDR3 reads CASSPPLAPKTQYF. In DNA form, the CDR3 reads TGTGCCAGCAGCCCGCCCCTAGCACCCAAGACCCAGTACTTC. The chain uses TRBV3-1 and TRBJ2-5; maybe TRBD2 (5 bases). V dropped 4 bases and J dropped 6 bases, with 15 bases sitting between them. Germline CDR1 LGHDT, CDR2 YNNKEL (reference sequence). This CDR3 contains 14 residues.

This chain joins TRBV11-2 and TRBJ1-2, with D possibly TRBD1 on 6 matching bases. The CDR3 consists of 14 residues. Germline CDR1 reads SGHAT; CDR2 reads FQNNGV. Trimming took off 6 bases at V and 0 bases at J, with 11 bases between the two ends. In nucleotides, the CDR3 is TGTGCCAGCAGATTACAGGGTTCTAACTATGGCTACACCTTC. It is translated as CASRLQGSNYGYTF. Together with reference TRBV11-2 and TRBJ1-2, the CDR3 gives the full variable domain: EAGVAQSPRYKIIEKRQSVAFWCNPISGHATLYWYQQILGQGPKLLIQFQNNGVVDDSQLPKDRFSAERLKGVDSTLKIQPAKLEDSAVYLCASRLQGSNYGYTFGSGTRLTVV.

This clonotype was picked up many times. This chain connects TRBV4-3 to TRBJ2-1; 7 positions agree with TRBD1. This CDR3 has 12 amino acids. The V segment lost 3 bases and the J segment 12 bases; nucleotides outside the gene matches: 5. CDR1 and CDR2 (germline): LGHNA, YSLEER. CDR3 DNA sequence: TGCGCCAGCAGCCAGACAGGGAGCGGGCAGTTCTTC. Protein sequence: CASSQTGSGQFF.

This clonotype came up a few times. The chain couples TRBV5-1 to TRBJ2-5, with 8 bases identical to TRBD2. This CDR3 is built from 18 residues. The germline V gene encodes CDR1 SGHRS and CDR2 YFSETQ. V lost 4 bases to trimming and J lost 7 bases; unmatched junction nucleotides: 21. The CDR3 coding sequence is TGCGCCAGCAGCGTTGGAAGCTGGCGGGGGGCATCCGGAGGGACCCAGTACTTC. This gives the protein CASSVGSWRGASGGTQYF.

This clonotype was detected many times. Here the CDR3 reads CASSYRSGSSYEQYF. CDR3 nucleotides: TGTGCCAGCAGTTACCGAAGCGGGAGCTCCTACGAGCAGTACTTC. V usage is TRBV6-2 or TRBV6-3 and J usage is TRBJ2-7, with TRBD2 matching over 8 bases. Germline V gene lookup returns CDR1 MNHEY and CDR2 SVGEGT. The trim removed 2 bases at V and 0 bases at J, leaving 3 bases unmatched. This CDR3 contains 15 residues.

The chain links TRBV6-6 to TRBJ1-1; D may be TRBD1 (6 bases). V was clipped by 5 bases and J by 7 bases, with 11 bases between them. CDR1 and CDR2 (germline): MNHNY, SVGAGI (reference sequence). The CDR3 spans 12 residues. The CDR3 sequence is CASSRRDNEAFF. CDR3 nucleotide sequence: TGTGCCAGCAGTCGGCGGGACAATGAAGCTTTCTTT.

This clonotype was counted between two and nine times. This CDR3 is CASSQDVAGGISTDTQYF. CDR3 nucleotide sequence: TGTGCCAGCAGCCAAGATGTAGCGGGGGGAATAAGCACAGATACGCAGTATTTT. This chain uses TRBV4-2 with TRBJ2-3, with 10 bases identical to TRBD2. Germline V gene data show CDR1 as LGHNA and CDR2 as YNFKEQ. After removal of 0 bases from V and 0 bases from J, the junction contained 6 bases not matched to a gene. CDR3 length equals 18 residues.

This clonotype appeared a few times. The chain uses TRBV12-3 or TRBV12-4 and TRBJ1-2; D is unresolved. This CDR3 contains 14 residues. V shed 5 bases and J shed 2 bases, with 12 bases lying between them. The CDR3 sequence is CASSLRVANYGYTF. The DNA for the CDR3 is TGTGCCAGCAGTCTCCGGGTCGCAAACTATGGCTACACCTTC.

The CDR3 DNA reads TGCAGTGCTAGAGATCTGGCTAGCGAAAAAGGGGGCAATGAGCAGTTCTTC. Translating it yields CSARDLASEKGGNEQFF. The chain links TRBV20-1 to TRBJ2-1; D could derive from TRBD1 or TRBD2 (6 bases each). Germline CDR1 and CDR2: DFQATT and SNEGSKA (reference sequence). The CDR3 is 17 residues long. Trimming took 0 bases from V and 6 from J, leaving 21 bases between them.

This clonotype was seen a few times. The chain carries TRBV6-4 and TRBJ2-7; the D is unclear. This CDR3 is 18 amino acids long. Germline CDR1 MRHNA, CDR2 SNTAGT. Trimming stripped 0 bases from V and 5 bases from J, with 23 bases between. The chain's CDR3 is CASSDSLRSCQASDEQYF. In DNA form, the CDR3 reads TGTGCCAGCAGTGACTCCCTTCGAAGTTGCCAGGCTTCGGACGAGCAGTACTTC.

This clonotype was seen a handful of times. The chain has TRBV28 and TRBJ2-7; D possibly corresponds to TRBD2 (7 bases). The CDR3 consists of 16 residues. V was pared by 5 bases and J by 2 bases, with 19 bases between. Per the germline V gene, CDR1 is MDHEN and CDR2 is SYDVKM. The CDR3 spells CASSTMRGGSPYEQYF. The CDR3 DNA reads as TGTGCCAGCAGTACTATGAGGGGGGGCTCCCCCTACGAGCAGTACTTC.

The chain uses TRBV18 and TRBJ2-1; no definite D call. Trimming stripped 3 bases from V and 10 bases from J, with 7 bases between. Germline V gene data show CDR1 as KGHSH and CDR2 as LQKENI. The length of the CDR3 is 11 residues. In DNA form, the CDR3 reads TGTGCCAGCTCACCTGTAGGGGAGCAGTTCTTC. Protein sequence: CASSPVGEQFF.